A single sample gave rise to the 17 T cell receptor beta chains below, sequenced in a study of CD8+ T cells in alopecia areata. Extraction of RNA preceded its reverse transcription into cDNA, which served as the sequencing template. Data came from immunoSEQ multiplex PCR; TCRdb stores just in-frame clones and leaves some out. The data show 140,000 to 150,000 clones, with around 47% seen just once and about 6.8% held by the top ten. The sequencing sample was made of CD4+ T cells sorted from blood. The receptors here all came from a human donor with alopecia areata.

The genes are TRBV29-1 and TRBJ1-3; no definite D call. The CDR3 runs to 13 residues. Germline values: CDR1 SQVTM, CDR2 ANQGSEA. V gave up 7 bases and J gave up 1 base, with 11 bases separating them. Written as DNA, the CDR3 is TGCAGCGGTGTACTCTTATCTGGAAACACCATATATTTT. Translation: CSGVLLSGNTIYF.

This chain connects TRBV23-1 to TRBJ1-1; a weak D match, TRBD1 (6 bases). TRBV23-1 is known as an ORF, though its function is uncertain. Trimming took off 9 bases at V and 3 bases at J, with 17 bases between the two ends. The CDR3 is 14 residues long. The CDR3 region has the DNA TGCGCCAGAGGGGGGTTCGGGGGAGACACTGAAGCTTTCTTT. The encoded protein is CARGGFGGDTEAFF.

The J gene is TRBJ2-1, the V gene TRBV19; 15 nucleotides align to TRBD2. The CDR3 consists of 18 residues. Germline trimming cut 5 bases from V and 8 bases from J; bases unmatched to any gene: 13. Germline CDR1 reads LNHDA; CDR2 reads SQIVND (reference sequence). CDR3 in amino acids: CASSAPGLAGGSGHEQFF. DNA for the CDR3: TGTGCCAGTAGTGCCCCGGGACTAGCGGGAGGTTCAGGACATGAGCAGTTCTTC.

The V call is TRBV5-1, the J call TRBJ2-5; unclear D gene. CDR3 size: 13 residues. Per germline, CDR1 SGHRS and CDR2 YFSETQ. The V and J ends lost 5 bases and 2 bases respectively, with 10 bases between them. CDR3 bases: TGCGCCAGCAGTCTCTGGGTGCAAGAGACCCAGTACTTC. Amino acid sequence: CASSLWVQETQYF. Full variable domain (remainder filled in from reference TRBV5-1 and TRBJ2-5): KAGVTQTPRYLIKTRGQQVTLSCSPISGHRSVSWYQQTPGQGLQFLFEYFSETQRNKGNFPGRFSGRQFSNSRSEMNVSTLELGDSALYLCASSLWVQETQYFGPGTRLLVL.

This clone was observed a few times. The CDR3 DNA follows: TGTGCCAGCAGCGGACTCCCTCCATCCGGAGATACGCAGTATTTT. Its translation: CASSGLPPSGDTQYF. The rearrangement links TRBV11-2 to TRBJ2-3; perhaps TRBD2 as D (5 bases). Trimming shortened V by 5 bases and J by 5 bases, and 17 bases separated the two germline ends. Per the germline V gene, CDR1 is SGHAT and CDR2 is FQNNGV. This CDR3 is built from 15 residues. Combining the CDR3 with reference TRBV11-2 and TRBJ2-3 gives the whole variable domain EAGVAQSPRYKIIEKRQSVAFWCNPISGHATLYWYQQILGQGPKLLIQFQNNGVVDDSQLPKDRFSAERLKGVDSTLKIQPAKLEDSAVYLCASSGLPPSGDTQYFGPGTRLTVL.

V usage is TRBV2 and J usage is TRBJ2-5; a possible D gene is TRBD1 (6 bases). V was shortened by 7 bases and J by 0 bases, with 12 bases between the two germline ends. The CDR3 loop spans 14 amino acids. Germline V gene sequence: CDR1 SNHLY, CDR2 FYNNEI. The CDR3 loop reads CASNPGQYQETQYF. The CDR3 region has the DNA TGTGCCAGCAACCCAGGACAGTACCAAGAGACCCAGTACTTC.

The genes are TRBV4-1 and TRBJ1-2, with 8 bases that match TRBD1. Germline trimming cut 0 bases from V and 5 bases from J; bases unmatched to any gene: 8. This CDR3 region has 16 residues. From germline, CDR1 is MGHRA and CDR2 YSYEKL. CDR3 nucleotide sequence: TGCGCCAGCAGCCAAGAGGGACAGGCTATGCCATATGGCTACACCTTC. This codes for CASSQEGQAMPYGYTF.

V and J are TRBV7-2 and TRBJ2-3; no reliable D call. In germline, CDR1 is SGHTA, CDR2 FQGNSA. The CDR3 consists of 13 residues. The V end was cut by 2 bases, the J end by 4 bases, with 7 bases between. The CDR3 spells CASSLTHSDTQYF. CDR3 sequence (DNA): TGTGCCAGCAGCTTAACCCACTCAGATACGCAGTATTTT.

V gene TRBV6-5 combines with J gene TRBJ2-3; D ambiguous. Per the germline V gene, CDR1 is MNHEY and CDR2 is SVGAGI. V was trimmed by 4 bases and J by 5 bases, leaving 4 bases between them. This CDR3 has 11 amino acids. Here the CDR3 DNA reads TGTGCCAGCAGTTTTGTAGATACGCAGTATTTT. It yields the protein CASSFVDTQYF.

The chain combines TRBV7-9 with TRBJ1-2; a possible D gene is TRBD1 (6 bases). The germline V and J ends were trimmed by 7 bases and 3 bases, with 12 bases remaining between them. The CDR3 extends over 13 amino acids. Germline CDR1 SEHNR, CDR2 FQNEAQ (reference sequence). CDR3 sequence (DNA): TGTGCCAGCACGGGGGGGCGCGACTATGGCTACACCTTC. Translation gives CASTGGRDYGYTF.

The chain recombines TRBV30 with TRBJ2-7; TRBD2 matches at 9 bases. This CDR3 contains 14 residues. V was pared by 4 bases and J by 6 bases, with 10 bases of the junction left unmatched. Germline V CDR1 and CDR2: GTSNPN, SVGIG (reference sequence). The CDR3 spells CAWTHSGLASEQYF. In DNA, the CDR3 is TGTGCCTGGACCCACTCGGGACTAGCTAGCGAGCAGTACTTC.

Only a few counts were recorded for this clone. V and J are TRBV7-9 and TRBJ2-3, with D unclear. Trimming removed 7 bases from V and 2 bases from J, with 7 bases in between. Germline V gene sequence: CDR1 SEHNR, CDR2 FQNEAQ (reference sequence). The CDR3 totals 12 residues. The CDR3 DNA is TGTGCCAGCACCCCTAACACAGATACGCAGTATTTT. The encoded protein is CASTPNTDTQYF.

This clone was seen a few times. V and J are TRBV29-1 and TRBJ2-1; 10 positions agree with TRBD1. The CDR3 covers 15 residues. Germline trimming cut 0 bases from V and 4 bases from J; bases unmatched to any gene: 3. The germline gives CDR1 SQVTM, CDR2 ANQGSEA. The CDR3 region has the DNA TGCAGCGTTGAAGATAGACAGGGGGCTTACAATGAGCAGTTCTTC. Its protein product is CSVEDRQGAYNEQFF.

CDR3 region: CASSFGGEPNEQFF. As DNA, the CDR3 is TGCGCCAGCAGCTTCGGCGGCGAACCCAATGAGCAGTTCTTC. The chain is built from TRBV5-1 and TRBJ2-1; D uncertain. Trimming removed 2 bases at V and 6 bases at J, with 12 bases between. This CDR3 is built from 14 residues. Per germline, CDR1 SGHRS and CDR2 YFSETQ. Using reference TRBV5-1 and TRBJ2-1 for the parts outside the CDR3, the full variable domain is KAGVTQTPRYLIKTRGQQVTLSCSPISGHRSVSWYQQTPGQGLQFLFEYFSETQRNKGNFPGRFSGRQFSNSRSEMNVSTLELGDSALYLCASSFGGEPNEQFFGPGTRLTVL.

The genes are TRBV6-5 and TRBJ2-7; maybe TRBD1 (5 bases). V shed 1 base and J shed 9 bases, with 16 bases lying between them. Germline V gene data show CDR1 as MNHEY and CDR2 as SVGAGI. This CDR3 has 14 residues. The CDR3 reads CASSYFKTATRQYF. The CDR3, as DNA: TGTGCCAGCAGTTACTTCAAGACAGCTACGAGGCAGTACTTC.

This rearrangement joins TRBV29-1 to TRBJ2-5; the match to TRBD1 covers 11 bases. This CDR3 has 14 residues. Germline CDR1 SQVTM, CDR2 ANQGSEA. Trimming took 4 bases from V and 1 from J; bases not matched to a gene: 2. The CDR3 is CSVGTGGVQETQYF. The CDR3 region has the DNA TGCAGCGTTGGGACAGGGGGCGTCCAAGAGACCCAGTACTTC. The entire variable domain, with the rest obtained from reference TRBV29-1 and TRBJ2-5, is as follows: SAVISQKPSRDICQRGTSLTIQCQVDSQVTMMFWYRQQPGQSLTLIATANQGSEATYESGFVIDKFPISRPNLTFSTLTVSNMSPEDSSIYLCSVGTGGVQETQYFGPGTRLLVL.

This clone was observed a few times. J is TRBJ2-1 and V is TRBV28; D unresolved. In germline, CDR1 is MDHEN, CDR2 SYDVKM. Deletions cut 3 bases from V and 6 bases from J, with 12 bases between. The CDR3 loop spans 14 amino acids. CDR3 nucleotides: TGTGCCAGCAGTTTTTGGCGTACCAGCAATGAGCAGTTCTTC. It is translated as CASSFWRTSNEQFF.